Below, one TCR beta chain is given with its context. Sequencing used immunoSEQ multiplex PCR; TCRdb keeps in-frame clones, though not all of them. In the table there are 430,000 or so clones, approximately 92% of which are singletons. V gave up 5 bases and J gave up 4 bases; unmatched junction bases: 13. This CDR3 comprises 17 residues. The germline V gene has CDR1 SEHNR and CDR2 FQNEAQ (reference sequence). This sample was included in a study of Ad26.COV2.S vaccination and SARS-CoV-2 variants. Study overall: Each vaccinee took Ad26.COV2.S intramuscularly, once or twice 56 days apart.

The sample's treatment: 15 to 20 received Ad26.COV2.S at low or high dose, single or two shots; 5 received placebo; per-sample allocation not given. Sample collection was performed on day 63 after the first vaccine or placebo injection. This specimen was peripheral blood, taken in a trial of Ad26.COV2.S vaccine versus placebo. This clonotype originated in a person aged 18-60 years who received the Ad26.COV2.S COVID-19 vaccine or a placebo. This chain connects TRBV7-9 to TRBJ2-1; TRBD2 agrees at 8 bases. Written as DNA, the CDR3 is TGTGCCAGCAGCCCCGGGAGGGGGAAAGGGGATTACAATGAGCAGTTCTTC. Its protein product is CASSPGRGKGDYNEQFF.